This TCR beta chain was profiled in a study of T cell clonality in common variable immunodeficiency. CVID and control samples used equivalent genomic DNA input. The protocol was immunoSEQ multiplex PCR, while the TCRdb copy is restricted to in-frame clones and leaves out a portion. The table lists approximately 20,000 clones, with no singletons. Aged about 9 to 70 years, CVID subjects averaged roughly 43 years old. Caucasian heritage predominated among both patients and controls. General study results and limits: CVID subjects shared fewer TCRbeta clones than healthy controls did. Reportedly, TCR beta sequences from common variable immunodeficiency showed fewer deletions and N-nucleotide insertions.

CDR3 length: 15 residues. With V trimmed by 4 bases and J by 3 bases, 1 base remained unmatched. CDR1 is SEHNR and CDR2 is FQNEAQ in the germline V gene (reference sequence). About this clone itself: The antigen is undetermined. The CDR3 extends 3 residues past the end of the read, so its final part is completed from the germline J gene.

The rearrangement links TRBV7-9 to TRBJ2-3; 13 nucleotides match TRBD2. Sequenced: peripheral blood mononuclear cells. This clonotype originated in a human donor with common variable immunodeficiency. The sequenced CDR3 bases are TGTGCCAGCAGCTCGACTAGCGGGGGGACAGATACG. This codes for CASSSTSGGTDT. The whole CDR3 protein is CASSSTSGGTDTQYF.